The T cell receptor (beta chain) under discussion was sequenced for a study of shared clonotypes between healthy human individuals. CD45RA-negative memory and CD45RA+ naive subsets were split from the CD4+ cells. Study-wide results and caveats: Across a handful of donors, naive CD4 shared 5% to 5.5%, naive CD8 more than 3%, memory CD4 approximately 2.5%, memory CD8 around 0.36%.

About 200 ng DNA, about 30,000 T cell genomes, went into each sorted-subset replicate PCR. Sequencing was performed with immunoSEQ multiplex PCR; in TCRdb, only in-frame clones are kept and a portion is missing. The repertoire holds about 2.4 million clones, with over 85% as singletons. With respect to this clone: The antigen is unknown.

Sequences were obtained from naive CD4+ T cells from PBMCs. The subset here: CD45RA+ positively selected. This TCR derives from a man between 18 and 29 years old in good health. Some clones in this sample may be carry-over from other donors' samples.

The DNA for the CDR3 is TGTGCCAGCAGTTACTCTAGCGGGAGGGGTGGTGAGCAGTTCTTC. Translation gives CASSYSSGRGGEQFF. The chain employs TRBV6-5 and TRBJ2-1; 11 bases are shared with TRBD2. V shed 0 bases, J shed 9 bases, and the junction held 4 bases outside the gene matches. CDR1 is MNHEY and CDR2 is SVGAGI in the germline V gene. The CDR3 loop spans 15 amino acids.